The clone carrying this T cell receptor beta chain was seen a handful of times. Its target is not known. Sequence at one end of the junction differs from germline and may be a read error. The data belong to a study of T cell repertoires in cytomegalovirus infection. Study overall: HLA-C-restricted CMV epitopes, recently identified, and well-studied HLA-B-restricted ones were used by the study. Shared public TCR beta signatures pointed to both CMV infection and a matching HLA type. Study observations and caveats: Carriers of CMV and the relevant HLA type were discriminated by public TCR beta frequency. Dominating the ex vivo response were TCR beta clonotypes that were CMV-specific and HLA-C-restricted.

TCRdb re-called the reads through MiXCR, storing one row per CDR3 protein. Among approximately 730,000 distinct CDR3 sequences listed, around 32% were seen once. The CDR3 totals 13 residues. V usage is TRBV12-3 or TRBV12-4 and J usage is TRBJ2-1; D not certain. This receptor was identified in a human donor in good health (CMV status not recorded). Some clones in this sample may be carry-over from other donors' samples. Here the sequenced sample was cultured PBMCs, taken from culture after CMV antigen stimulation. The CDR3 DNA sequence: TGTGCTAGCAGTTTACAGCAGTACAATGAGCAGTTCTTC. It yields the protein CASSLQQYNEQFF.